This TCR beta chain comes out of a study of CD4 T cells in relation to SARS-CoV-2 and coronaviruses. Across the study: ViraFEST: roughly 10-day antigen culture of PBMCs, then TCR beta CDR3 sequencing. The restricting HLA molecule for shared crossreactive spike epitopes was mapped.

TCRdb's table, derived via immunoSEQ multiplex PCR, lists solely in-frame clones and lacks some. The repertoire includes 40,000 to 50,000 clones, over 75% of them detected once, and around 1.3% sits in the top ten. CDR3 length: 13 amino acids. J gave up 6 bases and V 3 bases, and 5 bases lay outside the gene matches. Germline V gene lookup returns CDR1 SGHAT and CDR2 FQNNGV. In regard to this clone: Its antigen is undetermined.

This TCR came from an adult with COVID-19. Sequencing used naive CD4+ T cells from PBMCs, cultured in vitro. Subset defined: naive CD4+ T cells isolated by negative enrichment. The chain combines TRBV11-2 with TRBJ2-7, with 7 nucleotides matching TRBD1. CDR3 nucleotides: TGTGCCAGCAGCTTGGGGGCAGGGGGCGAGCAGTACTTC. Its protein is CASSLGAGGEQYF.